The clone carrying this TCR beta chain was picked up many times. What it binds is not known. This entry belongs to a study of T cells in Graves' hyperthyroidism and ophthalmopathy. General observations from the study: Most clonotypes expanded in thyroid above 0.001 were likewise present in blood.

Patients having uncontrolled infection, another autoimmune disease, pregnancy or lactation were not included. This sample holds PBMCs from about 9.3 ml fresh peripheral blood. From RNA transcripts, TCR beta CDR3 regions were amplified. When the TCR CDR3 underwent first-round RT-PCR, the HTBI primer set was used. MiXCR, run by TCRdb on the multiplex PCR reads, gives a single entry per CDR3 protein. The table has a few hundred thousand distinct CDR3 sequences, about a sixth seen once; the top ten hold approximately 57%. Germline lookup yields CDR1 SQVTM and CDR2 ANQGSEA. With 1 base clipped from V and 7 bases from J, the junction kept 14 bases outside the gene matches. The CDR3 length is 16 residues.

V usage is TRBV29-1 and J usage is TRBJ2-7; 9 nucleotides align to TRBD1. This clonotype was obtained from a woman aged 55-70 years with Graves' ophthalmopathy. Specimen: blood. The CDR3 DNA reads TGCAGCGTTGAAGGAGATCCGGGACAGGGCCTTGAAGAGCAGTACTTC. Its protein is CSVEGDPGQGLEEQYF.